A single sample gave rise to the 10 T cell receptor beta chains below, sequenced in a study of T cells in Graves' hyperthyroidism and ophthalmopathy. Authors of the study amplified TCR beta CDR3 regions from RNA transcripts. Initially, a first-round RT-PCR of the TCR CDR3 employed the HTBI primer set. MiXCR, applied by TCRdb to the multiplex PCR reads, yields one record per CDR3 protein. In the table there are some 570,000 distinct CDR3 sequences, 12% to 15% of which are singletons. Material: blood. These receptors were obtained from a woman under 30 with Graves' ophthalmopathy.

There are many counts of this clonotype. The chain is built from TRBV11-2 and TRBJ2-7; TRBD2 is a possible D gene (7 bases). Germline lookup yields CDR1 SGHAT and CDR2 FQNNGV. V gave up 0 bases and J gave up 3 bases, with 12 bases separating them. CDR3 size: 15 residues. CDR3 amino acids: CASSLDRGAYYEQYF. CDR3 DNA: TGTGCCAGCAGCTTAGATCGGGGGGCCTACTACGAGCAGTACTTC.

This clonotype was recorded at least ten times. The V gene is TRBV11-2, the J gene TRBJ2-7, with D unresolved. V lost 3 bases, J lost 6 bases, and 6 bases lay in between. The CDR3 runs to 11 residues. The V gene's germline CDR1 is SGHAT and CDR2 FQNNGV. The CDR3 here is CASSFGLEQYF. CDR3 nucleotide sequence: TGTGCCAGCAGCTTCGGGCTCGAGCAGTACTTC. The whole variable domain, filled in from reference TRBV11-2 and TRBJ2-7, reads EAGVAQSPRYKIIEKRQSVAFWCNPISGHATLYWYQQILGQGPKLLIQFQNNGVVDDSQLPKDRFSAERLKGVDSTLKIQPAKLEDSAVYLCASSFGLEQYFGPGTRLTVT.

The rearrangement links TRBV9 to TRBJ2-5; TRBD2 matches at 11 bases. The J segment lost 5 bases and the V segment lost 0 bases, leaving 6 bases of the junction unmatched. In germline, CDR1 is SGDLS, CDR2 YYNGEE. CDR3 length: 16 amino acids. The CDR3 DNA reads TGTGCCAGCAGCGTAGATGTTAGCGGGAGGGAGGAGACCCAGTACTTC. The encoded protein is CASSVDVSGREETQYF.

The chain combines TRBV5-4 with TRBJ2-2; D uncertain. Germline assignment: CDR1 SGHNT and CDR2 YYREEE (reference sequence). The CDR3 is made up of 14 amino acids. V lost 4 bases and J lost 4, with 11 bases in between. The CDR3 region is CASSTRPSTGELFF. The CDR3 DNA follows: TGTGCCAGCAGCACCAGACCATCCACCGGGGAGCTGTTTTTT.

This clonotype was counted many times. This rearrangement joins TRBV2 to TRBJ1-1; a possible D gene is TRBD1 (6 bases). Germline CDR1 is SNHLY and CDR2 is FYNNEI. Trimming removed 4 bases from V and 3 bases from J, with 12 bases in between. CDR3 length: 14 amino acids. The CDR3 region is CASSVTGGDTEAFF. As DNA, the CDR3 is TGTGCCAGCAGTGTTACCGGGGGCGACACTGAAGCTTTCTTT. Together with reference TRBV2 and TRBJ1-1, the CDR3 gives the full variable domain: EPEVTQTPSHQVTQMGQEVILRCVPISNHLYFYWYRQILGQKVEFLVSFYNNEISEKSEIFDDQFSVERPDGSNFTLKIRSTKLEDSAMYFCASSVTGGDTEAFFGQGTRLTVV.

This clonotype has ten or more counts. V usage is TRBV6-6 and J usage is TRBJ2-5; 8 bases are a match to TRBD2. With 2 bases clipped from V and 5 bases from J, the junction kept 4 bases outside the gene matches. Germline values: CDR1 MNHNY, CDR2 SVGAGI (reference sequence). The CDR3 consists of 14 residues. The CDR3 DNA sequence: TGTGCCAGCAGTTACGGGGGACTAGGGGAGACCCAGTACTTC. Encoded protein: CASSYGGLGETQYF.

The CDR3 loop is CASSIGGKAYEQYF. CDR3 sequence (DNA): TGTGCCAGTAGTATAGGCGGGAAGGCCTACGAGCAGTACTTC. This chain links TRBV19 with TRBJ2-7; a possible D gene is TRBD2 (6 bases). Germline assignment: CDR1 LNHDA and CDR2 SQIVND (reference sequence). The CDR3 loop spans 14 amino acids. V was trimmed by 1 base and J by 2 bases, leaving 9 bases between them.

The genes are TRBV20-1 and TRBJ1-4, with D tentatively TRBD1 (5 bases). The CDR3 runs 15 residues. CDR1 is DFQATT, CDR2 SNEGSKA, per germline (reference sequence). The ends were cut back, 1 base at V and 8 bases at J, with 17 bases in the middle. CDR3 bases: TGCAGTGCTAGAGTTGGGGCCGCCGGGCGGGAAAAACTGTTTTTT. Its translation: CSARVGAAGREKLFF.

This clonotype was counted many times. The rearrangement joins TRBV10-3 to TRBJ1-1; no clear D. Per the germline V gene, CDR1 is ENHRY and CDR2 is SYGVKD. CDR3 length: 16 residues. V was clipped by 6 bases and J by 1 base, with 18 bases between them. CDR3 loop: CAISSADPAGNTEAFF. The DNA of the CDR3 is TGTGCCATCAGCTCGGCGGACCCTGCTGGGAACACTGAAGCTTTCTTT.

This clonotype has more than one count but fewer than ten. The genes are TRBV12-3 or TRBV12-4 and TRBJ1-1; D ambiguous. The CDR3 is made up of 12 amino acids. Between the trimmed V and J ends, which lost 7 bases and 3 bases, there was a span of 9 bases. The CDR3 DNA follows: TGTGCCAGCATGTCTTTGGACACTGAAGCTTTCTTT. It specifies CASMSLDTEAFF.